A selection of T cell receptor beta chains follows, all from one sample in a study of T cell repertoires in cytomegalovirus infection. MiXCR, applied by TCRdb to the reads, yields one record per CDR3 protein. The sample has 100,000 to 150,000 distinct CDR3 sequences, 8.8% seen once; the top ten hold around 10%. Sequencing was done on a sample of PBMCs. Receptors were obtained from a human donor in good health (CMV status not recorded). Some clones in this sample may be carry-over from other donors' samples. Each CDR3 is given with its conserved first and last residue.

TRBJ1-1,TRBV20-1,CSARVLGGDTEAFF
TRBJ2-4,TRBV7-8,CASSLDSAKNIQYF
TRBJ1-1,TRBV7-2,CASSPLLQGNTEAFF
TRBJ2-3,TRBV5-4,CASSYRTSGTDTQYF
TRBJ1-3,TRBV5-6,CASSLGSRSGNTIYF
TRBJ2-5,TRBV5-6,CASSLGDSRPQETQYF
TRBJ2-5,TRBV27,CASSSLGTGLGETQYF
TRBJ2-7,TRBV20-1,CSASNLGQGTYEQYF
TRBJ1-1,TRBV28,CASSTNMNTEAFF
TRBJ2-7,TRBV20-1,CSALPRGPHIYEQYF
TRBJ1-4,TRBV7-2,CASSPSRRNEKLFF
TRBJ1-1,TRBV6-2/TRBV6-3,CASSPGQGTTEAFF
TRBJ1-1,TRBV7-2,CASSARQGGTEAFF
TRBJ2-1,TRBV2,CASSPPGDSSYNEQFF
TRBJ2-1,TRBV5-6,CASSLRQMYYNEQFF
TRBJ1-1,TRBV6-6,CASSHKRTGLNTEAFF
TRBJ2-7,TRBV2,CASRTGTEGTGSIEQYF
TRBJ1-1,TRBV5-4,CASSSREGTEAFF
TRBJ1-2,TRBV7-6,CASSLGRGYGYTF
TRBJ2-5,TRBV9,CASMRGPDQETQYF
TRBJ1-2,TRBV19,CASSLKQPGDYGYTF
TRBJ2-7,TRBV14,CASSLQGAHEQYF
TRBJ1-1,TRBV6-5,CASSYYTTNTEAFF
TRBJ2-5,TRBV7-2,CASSLGLASETQYF
TRBJ1-6,TRBV14,CASSLRQKIYNSPLHF
TRBJ1-2,TRBV5-5,CASSLEGWSYGYTF
TRBJ1-1,TRBV2,CASTKGQGMQEAFF